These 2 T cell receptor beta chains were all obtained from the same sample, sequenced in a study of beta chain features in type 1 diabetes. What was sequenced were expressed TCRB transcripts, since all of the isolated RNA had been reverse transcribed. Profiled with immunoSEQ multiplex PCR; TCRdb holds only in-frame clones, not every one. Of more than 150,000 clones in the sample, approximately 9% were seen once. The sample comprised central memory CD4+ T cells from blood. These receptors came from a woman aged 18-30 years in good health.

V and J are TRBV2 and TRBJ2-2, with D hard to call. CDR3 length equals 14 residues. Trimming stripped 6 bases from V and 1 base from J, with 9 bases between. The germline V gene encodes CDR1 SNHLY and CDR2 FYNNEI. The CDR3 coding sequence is TGTGCCAGCAGGCCAGAATTGAACACCGGGGAGCTGTTTTTT. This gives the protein CASRPELNTGELFF. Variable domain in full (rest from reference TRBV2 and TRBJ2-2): EPEVTQTPSHQVTQMGQEVILRCVPISNHLYFYWYRQILGQKVEFLVSFYNNEISEKSEIFDDQFSVERPDGSNFTLKIRSTKLEDSAMYFCASRPELNTGELFFGEGSRLTVL.

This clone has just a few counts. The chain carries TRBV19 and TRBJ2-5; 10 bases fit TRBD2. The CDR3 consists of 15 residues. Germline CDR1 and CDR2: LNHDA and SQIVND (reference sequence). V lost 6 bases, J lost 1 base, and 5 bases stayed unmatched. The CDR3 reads CASSGLAGGQETQYF. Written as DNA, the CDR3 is TGTGCCAGTAGCGGATTAGCGGGGGGCCAAGAGACCCAGTACTTC. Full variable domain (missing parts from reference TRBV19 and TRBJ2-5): DGGITQSPKYLFRKEGQNVTLSCEQNLNHDAMYWYRQDPGQGLRLIYYSQIVNDFQKGDIAEGYSVSREKKESFPLTVTSAQKNPTAFYLCASSGLAGGQETQYFGPGTRLLVL.